This T cell receptor (beta chain) was profiled in a study of T cells in tuberculosis. V lost 6 bases to trimming and J lost 5 bases; unmatched junction nucleotides: 9. The CDR3 extends over 15 amino acids. Germline V gene data show CDR1 as SNHLY and CDR2 as FYNNEI. Measured with immunoSEQ multiplex PCR; TCRdb has only the in-frame clones, and not every one. The sample yields roughly 41,000 clones, almost 95% seen once. The sequence was obtained from a donor under 30 with latent tuberculosis or without tuberculosis infection. Some clones in this sample may be carry-over from other donors' samples. The specimen was PBMCs. V and J are TRBV2 and TRBJ2-4; 8 nucleotides agree with TRBD1. CDR3 loop: CASSSAQGAENIQYF. CDR3 nucleotides: TGTGCCAGCAGCTCCGCCCAGGGGGCTGAAAACATTCAGTACTTC.